A selection of T cell receptor beta chains follows, all from one sample in a study of metastatic and nonmetastatic thyroid tumors. TCRdb re-called the PCR reads with MiXCR. The table lists around 18,000 clones, 10% to 15% of them singletons. The material sequenced was blood. These receptors were obtained from a female donor with papillary thyroid cancer or a benign thyroid nodule (not recorded which). Some clones in this sample may be carry-over from other donors' samples. Each CDR3 is given with its conserved first and last residue.

J gene,V gene,CDR3 protein
TRBJ2-5,TRBV5-1,CASSLGTGTGETQYF
TRBJ1-2,TRBV6-2/TRBV6-3,CALRKTGAYGYTF
TRBJ1-3,TRBV12-3/TRBV12-4,CASSLDVGVWGQEYSGNTIYF
TRBJ1-5,TRBV7-8,CASSLDTGANQPQHF
TRBJ2-3,TRBV28,CASRQGLGTDTQYF
TRBJ2-4,TRBV7-2,CASTAGTGLNIQYF
TRBJ2-1,TRBV18,CASSPRDSWTNEQFF
TRBJ2-1,TRBV18,CASSPARNNEQFF
TRBJ2-3,TRBV20-1,CSARGLAVGTDMQYF
TRBJ1-1,TRBV6-5,CASSYGLGQLNTEAFF
TRBJ1-1,TRBV7-3,CASSQGMNTEAFF
TRBJ2-3,TRBV7-3,CASSSAGGTDTQYF
TRBJ2-1,TRBV28,CASSLSGTGGFNEQFF
TRBJ2-1,TRBV3-1,CASSQAGGYNEQFF
TRBJ2-1,TRBV25-1,CASREAANEQFF
TRBJ1-1,TRBV9,CASSVTGMNTEAFF
TRBJ1-1,TRBV6-6,CASSSQGHPALGVNTEAFF
TRBJ1-1,TRBV2,CASSPDRGEAFF
TRBJ2-2,TRBV5-5,CASSLRQGGSGELFF
TRBJ1-1,TRBV5-4,CASTPRGQAEAFF
TRBJ2-2,TRBV6-2/TRBV6-3,CASSYFAGATVELFF
TRBJ1-1,TRBV19,CASSRLGHPNTEAFF
TRBJ2-5,TRBV12-3/TRBV12-4,CASSLAGGTPGETQYF
TRBJ1-2,TRBV6-6,CASSYLSYARGYTF
TRBJ1-2,TRBV27,CASSLSCWEHYGYTF
TRBJ2-3,TRBV18,CASSRQGNTDTQYF
TRBJ2-6,TRBV5-4,CASSLRRGTYAGANVLTF
TRBJ2-3,TRBV2,CASIEVGTDTQYF
TRBJ2-1,TRBV9,CASSAPEGLVNEQFF
TRBJ1-3,TRBV19,CASTAGGGNTIYF
TRBJ1-1,TRBV27,CARSLRDTNTEAFF
TRBJ2-1,TRBV28,CASSLTGHHKLSSYNEQFF
TRBJ1-2,TRBV6-1,CASSVQGGGRGYTF
TRBJ2-3,TRBV12-3/TRBV12-4,CASTLQTEMGDTQYF
TRBJ1-6,TRBV7-2,CASSPRTGNSPLHF
TRBJ1-6,TRBV6-1,CASSRDFQTNSPLHF
TRBJ2-3,TRBV7-2,CASPSGVTDTQYF
TRBJ1-3,TRBV7-2,CASSLAVPGGGNTIYF
TRBJ2-1,TRBV7-8,CASSLSGTEQFF
TRBJ1-4,TRBV19,CASSRTGGHEKLFF
TRBJ2-1,TRBV4-1,CASSQEGGLAGGPRDEQFF
TRBJ2-1,TRBV30,CAWSPASGAYNEQFF
TRBJ2-5,TRBV12-5,CASGLFGETQYF
TRBJ2-7,TRBV5-1,CASSLEGGATYEQYF
TRBJ2-7,TRBV28,CASSFYGSSYEQYF
TRBJ1-3,TRBV15,CATSRDRGVGNTIYF
TRBJ2-5,TRBV12-3/TRBV12-4,CASRLAGGGETQYF
TRBJ2-2,TRBV2,CASSTYTGEPFF
TRBJ1-2,TRBV29-1,CSARQGDCYTF
TRBJ2-7,TRBV6-1,CASSEGQGAYEQYF